This T cell receptor beta chain stems from a study of blood T cells in healthy people across ages. It was with a sample-barcoded 5' primer and a J-beta primer mix that a second PCR of roughly 7 to 12 cycles was run. TCRdb called the 5' RACE reads again in MiXCR, with one record for every CDR3 protein. The data show about 900,000 distinct CDR3 sequences, around two thirds seen once. The study, taken as a whole, reports: Long-lived donors had more naive CD4+ cells and higher diversity than aged donors.

With 5 bases removed from V and 3 bases from J, the gap between germline ends came to 8 bases. Germline-derived CDR1 and CDR2 are SQVTM and ANQGSEA. The CDR3 loop spans 12 amino acids. This clonotype was recorded only once. Antigen: not known. Given the absence of the conserved phenylalanine or tryptophan at the CDR3 end, a read error is likely. Approximately 10 milliliters of peripheral blood were drawn from each donor into EDTA-treated tubes. This chain links TRBV29-1 with TRBJ2-1, with D possibly being TRBD1 or TRBD2 (6 bases each). Sequenced input: blood. The source is a young man in good health. CDR3 amino acids: CSVKGGYNEQFL. CDR3 in DNA: TGCAGCGTTAAGGGGGGCTACAATGAGCAGTTCTTA.